The 10 T cell receptor beta chains below all came from one sample that was sequenced in a study of shared clonotypes between healthy human individuals. Naive-designated CD8 cells lacked CD45RO, were positively enriched for CCR7, and omitted terminally differentiated effector memory CD45RA+ cells. Here immunoSEQ multiplex PCR was the method, and the copy in TCRdb shows in-frame clones only, minus some. Among about 680,000 clones listed, just over 90% were seen once. Sequencing was carried out using naive CD8+ T cells sorted from blood. The origin of the receptors is a man aged 30 to 45 in good health.

V is TRBV2 and J is TRBJ1-2; D is possibly TRBD1 (6 bases). Germline V CDR1 and CDR2: SNHLY, FYNNEI. The length of the CDR3 is 17 residues. The ends were cut back, 4 bases at V and 0 bases at J, with 18 bases in the middle. The CDR3 DNA follows: TGTGCCAGCAGTGCAGGGGAGCCCGTATTGACTAACTATGGCTACACCTTC. Protein: CASSAGEPVLTNYGYTF. The whole variable domain, remainder taken from reference TRBV2 and TRBJ1-2, is EPEVTQTPSHQVTQMGQEVILRCVPISNHLYFYWYRQILGQKVEFLVSFYNNEISEKSEIFDDQFSVERPDGSNFTLKIRSTKLEDSAMYFCASSAGEPVLTNYGYTFGSGTRLTVV.

This sequence joins TRBV28 and TRBJ2-7; D call uncertain. The V gene's germline CDR1 is MDHEN and CDR2 SYDVKM. The CDR3 totals 14 residues. V was cut by 0 bases and J by 6 bases, with 12 bases left in between. As DNA, the CDR3 is TGTGCCAGCAGTTTATGGGGCCAGACTGGCGAGCAGTACTTC. Its translation is CASSLWGQTGEQYF. Using reference TRBV28 and TRBJ2-7 for the parts outside the CDR3, the full variable domain is DVKVTQSSRYLVKRTGEKVFLECVQDMDHENMFWYRQDPGLGLRLIYFSYDVKMKEKGDIPEGYSVSREKKERFSLILESASTNQTSMYLCASSLWGQTGEQYFGPGTRLTVT.

This clone was seen more than once but under ten times. This CDR3 is also generated by other DNA sequences in the sample. The chain uses TRBV9 and TRBJ1-1, with D unresolved. Deletions cut 0 bases from V and 1 base from J, with 7 bases between. Germline loops: CDR1 SGDLS, CDR2 YYNGEE. The CDR3 totals 14 residues. This CDR3 reads CASSVGGPNTEAFF. The CDR3 DNA reads as TGTGCCAGCAGCGTAGGCGGACCGAACACTGAAGCTTTCTTT.

The chain links TRBV5-1 to TRBJ2-7, with a tentative D call TRBD1 (6 bases). Germline CDR1 SGHRS, CDR2 YFSETQ. The length of the CDR3 is 15 residues. V was clipped by 0 bases and J by 3 bases, with 13 bases between them. This chain's CDR3 is CASSLALQDSYEQYF. The CDR3 DNA reads TGCGCCAGCAGCTTGGCCCTTCAGGACAGCTACGAGCAGTACTTC.

The chain employs TRBV7-9 and TRBJ2-7; 9 bases agree with TRBD1. This CDR3 has 15 residues. Germline V gene sequence: CDR1 SEHNR, CDR2 FQNEAQ (reference sequence). With V trimmed by 5 bases and J by 2 bases, 7 bases remained unmatched. The CDR3 region is CASSPQGALAYEQYF. The DNA of the CDR3 is TGTGCCAGCAGCCCACAGGGGGCGCTGGCCTACGAGCAGTACTTC.

The rearrangement joins TRBV30 to TRBJ2-7, with 7 bases lining up with TRBD2. Germline CDR1 is GTSNPN and CDR2 is SVGIG (reference sequence). The CDR3 totals 15 residues. J gave up 6 bases and V 4 bases, and 15 bases lay outside the gene matches. The CDR3 nucleotides read TGTGCCTGGATGAATTGGGAAATGGGAGGGACCGAGCAGTACTTC. Translated: CAWMNWEMGGTEQYF.

Note on this clone: Other nucleotide sequences in the sample specify the same CDR3. The chain has TRBV7-2 and TRBJ2-7; TRBD1 might be the D (6 bases). This CDR3 is 12 amino acids long. V dropped 3 bases and J dropped 4 bases, with 7 bases sitting between them. CDR1 and CDR2 from the germline V gene are SGHTA and FQGNSA. The CDR3 sequence: CASSFRGYEQYF. The CDR3 nucleotides are TGTGCCAGCAGCTTCAGGGGTTACGAGCAGTACTTC. Complete variable domain (other parts from reference TRBV7-2 and TRBJ2-7): GAGVSQSPSNKVTEKGKDVELRCDPISGHTALYWYRQSLGQGLEFLIYFQGNSAPDKSGLPSDRFSAERTGGSVSTLTIQRTQQEDSAVYLCASSFRGYEQYFGPGTRLTVT.

This sequence joins TRBV4-1 and TRBJ2-1, with 12 positions matching TRBD2. This CDR3 contains 15 residues. Germline loops: CDR1 MGHRA, CDR2 YSYEKL. Germline trimming cut 4 bases from V and 6 bases from J; bases unmatched to any gene: 4. The CDR3: CASSRLAGEGNEQFF. DNA of the CDR3: TGCGCCAGCAGCCGACTAGCGGGAGAGGGCAATGAGCAGTTCTTC.

The chain couples TRBV27 to TRBJ1-5; D remains unclear. Germline-derived CDR1 and CDR2 are MNHEY and SMNVEV (reference sequence). Trimming cost V 1 base and J 5 bases, with 6 bases left between them. The CDR3 consists of 13 residues. The CDR3 region has the DNA TGTGCCAGCAGTTTATTAGAGGATCAGCCCCAGCATTTT. Translated, it gives CASSLLEDQPQHF.

This chain links TRBV7-9 with TRBJ2-3; the D is unclear. This CDR3 spans 14 amino acids. V was clipped by 5 bases and J by 4 bases, with 13 bases between them. In germline, CDR1 is SEHNR, CDR2 FQNEAQ (reference sequence). The CDR3 DNA is TGTGCCAGCAGCCCTCCCCTCATAGCAGATACGCAGTATTTT. This codes for CASSPPLIADTQYF. The complete variable domain, with remaining parts taken from reference TRBV7-9 and TRBJ2-3, reads DTGVSQNPRHKITKRGQNVTFRCDPISEHNRLYWYRQTLGQGPEFLTYFQNEAQLEKSRLLSDRFSAERPKGSFSTLEIQRTEQGDSAMYLCASSPPLIADTQYFGPGTRLTVL.